The clone carrying this T cell receptor beta chain showed up just a few times. What it recognizes is unknown. Germline V CDR1 and CDR2: SEHNR, FQNEAQ (reference sequence). There are 17 residues in the CDR3. V lost 0 bases to trimming and J lost 5 bases, with 19 bases between them. The entry originates in a study of cytomegalovirus exposure and HLA in healthy donors. Study-level results: Available immune exposure information covered CMV serostatus only. According to a later analysis, donors in an Asian-associated ancestry cluster reportedly had fewer N-insertions than the roughly 640-donor mean. Later analysis revealed greater clonal expansion in HLA-associated TCR beta chains than in equally common others.

PCR primers comprised 60 Vbeta and 13 Jbeta primers. Assay used: immunoSEQ multiplex PCR; TCRdb lists only in-frame clones, some missing. The repertoire includes about 150,000 clones, 75% to 80% of them detected once, and approximately 1.1% sits in the top ten. This chain joins TRBV7-9 and TRBJ2-5; D is possibly TRBD2 (5 bases). Sequencing was done on a sample of PBMCs. The TCR was taken from a male donor in good health and CMV-seronegative. CDR3 nucleotide sequence: TGTGCCAGCAGCTTAGCCTCCGGGATAGACCCGGGGGAGACCCAGTACTTC. Encoded protein: CASSLASGIDPGETQYF.